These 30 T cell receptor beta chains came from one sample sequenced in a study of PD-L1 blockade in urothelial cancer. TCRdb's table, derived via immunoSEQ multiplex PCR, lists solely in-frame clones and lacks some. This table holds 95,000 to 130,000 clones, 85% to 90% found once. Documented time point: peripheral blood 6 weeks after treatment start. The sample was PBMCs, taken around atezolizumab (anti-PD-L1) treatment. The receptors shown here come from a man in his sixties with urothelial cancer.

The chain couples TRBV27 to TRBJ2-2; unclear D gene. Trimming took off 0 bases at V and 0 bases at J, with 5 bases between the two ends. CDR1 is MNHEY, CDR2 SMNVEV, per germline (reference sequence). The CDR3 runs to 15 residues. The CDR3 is CASSLSGPNTGELFF. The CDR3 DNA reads TGTGCCAGCAGTTTATCGGGCCCGAACACCGGGGAGCTGTTTTTT.

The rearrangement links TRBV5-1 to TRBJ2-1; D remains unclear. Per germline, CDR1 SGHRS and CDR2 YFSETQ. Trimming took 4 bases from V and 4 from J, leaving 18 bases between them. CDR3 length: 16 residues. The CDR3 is CASSPLVTPDYNEQFF. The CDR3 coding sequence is TGCGCCAGCAGCCCTCTTGTGACACCCGATTACAATGAGCAGTTCTTC.

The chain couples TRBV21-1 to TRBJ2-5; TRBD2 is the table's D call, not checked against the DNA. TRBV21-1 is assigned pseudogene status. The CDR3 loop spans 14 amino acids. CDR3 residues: CASSPSGWEETQYF. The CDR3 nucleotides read TGTGCCAGCAGCCCCTCGGGGTGGGAAGAGACCCAGTACTTC.

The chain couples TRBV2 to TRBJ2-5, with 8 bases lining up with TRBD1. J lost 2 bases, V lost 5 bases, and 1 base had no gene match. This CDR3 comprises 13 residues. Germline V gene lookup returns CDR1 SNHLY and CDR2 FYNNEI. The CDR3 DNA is TGTGCCAGCAGTCGGGACAGGCAAGAGACCCAGTACTTC. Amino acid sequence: CASSRDRQETQYF.

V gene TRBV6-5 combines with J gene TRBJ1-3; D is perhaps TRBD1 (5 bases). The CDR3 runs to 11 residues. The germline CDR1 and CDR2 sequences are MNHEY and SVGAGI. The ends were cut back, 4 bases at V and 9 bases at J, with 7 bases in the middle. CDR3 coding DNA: TGTGCCAGCAGTTCAGGGATCACCATATATTTT. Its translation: CASSSGITIYF.

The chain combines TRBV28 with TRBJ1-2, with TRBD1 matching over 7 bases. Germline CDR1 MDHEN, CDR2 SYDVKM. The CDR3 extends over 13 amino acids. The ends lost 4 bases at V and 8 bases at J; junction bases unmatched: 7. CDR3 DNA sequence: TGTGCCAGCAGTTATCGACAGGGCTGGGGCTACACCTTC. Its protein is CASSYRQGWGYTF.

CDR3 DNA: TGTGCCAGCTCACCAACAGGGCGGAGCAATCAGCCCCAGCATTTT. This gives the protein CASSPTGRSNQPQHF. This chain connects TRBV18 to TRBJ1-5; a possible D gene is TRBD1 (6 bases). From germline, CDR1 is KGHSH and CDR2 LQKENI. The CDR3 totals 15 residues. V lost 2 bases to trimming and J lost 1 base, with 9 bases between them.

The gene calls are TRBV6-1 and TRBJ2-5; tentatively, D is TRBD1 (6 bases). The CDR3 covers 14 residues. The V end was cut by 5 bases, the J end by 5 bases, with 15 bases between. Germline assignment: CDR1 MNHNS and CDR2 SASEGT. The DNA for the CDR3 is TGTGCCAGCAGTTTTCCAGGGGTTTGGGAGACCCAGTACTTC. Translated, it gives CASSFPGVWETQYF.

CDR3 DNA: TGCGCCAGCAGACTGACAGGGGTCGCTTCGAGGACCTTC. This gives the protein CASRLTGVASRTF. The chain combines TRBV10-2 with TRBJ1-2; 8 bases map to TRBD1. Trimming took 6 bases from V and 14 from J; bases not matched to a gene: 14. CDR1 WSHSY and CDR2 SAAADI come from the germline V gene. The CDR3 is 13 residues long.

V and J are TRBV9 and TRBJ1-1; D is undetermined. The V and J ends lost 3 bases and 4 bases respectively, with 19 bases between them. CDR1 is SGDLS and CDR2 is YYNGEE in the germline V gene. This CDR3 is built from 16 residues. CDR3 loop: CASSATISVVGTEAFF. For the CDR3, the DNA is TGTGCCAGCAGCGCTACGATCAGCGTCGTGGGCACTGAAGCTTTCTTT. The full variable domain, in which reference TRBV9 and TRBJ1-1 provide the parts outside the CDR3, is DSGVTQTPKHLITATGQRVTLRCSPRSGDLSVYWYQQSLDQGLQFLIQYYNGEERAKGNILERFSAQQFPDLHSELNLSSLELGDSALYFCASSATISVVGTEAFFGQGTRLTVV.

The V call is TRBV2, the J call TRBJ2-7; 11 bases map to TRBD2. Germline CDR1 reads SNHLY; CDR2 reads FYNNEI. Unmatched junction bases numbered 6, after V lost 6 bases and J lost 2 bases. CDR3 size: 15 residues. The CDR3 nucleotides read TGTGCCAGCAGGGGCCGGGGACTAGCGGCCTACGAGCAGTACTTC. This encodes CASRGRGLAAYEQYF.

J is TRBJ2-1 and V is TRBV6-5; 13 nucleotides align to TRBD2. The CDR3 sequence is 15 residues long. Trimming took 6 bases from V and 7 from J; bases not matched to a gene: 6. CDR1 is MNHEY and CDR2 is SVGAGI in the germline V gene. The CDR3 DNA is TGTGCCAGCAGCTCTAGGACTAGCGGGGGTAATGAGCAGTTCTTC. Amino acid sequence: CASSSRTSGGNEQFF.

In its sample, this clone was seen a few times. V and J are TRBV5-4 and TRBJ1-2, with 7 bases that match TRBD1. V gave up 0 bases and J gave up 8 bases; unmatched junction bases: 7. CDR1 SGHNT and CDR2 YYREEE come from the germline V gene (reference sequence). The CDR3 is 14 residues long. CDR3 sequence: CASSLGGQGEGYTF. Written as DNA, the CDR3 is TGTGCCAGCAGCTTGGGGGGTCAGGGGGAAGGCTACACCTTC. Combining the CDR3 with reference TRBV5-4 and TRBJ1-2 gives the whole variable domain ETGVTQSPTHLIKTRGQQVTLRCSSQSGHNTVSWYQQALGQGPQFIFQYYREEENGRGNFPPRFSGLQFPNYSSELNVNALELDDSALYLCASSLGGQGEGYTFGSGTRLTVV.

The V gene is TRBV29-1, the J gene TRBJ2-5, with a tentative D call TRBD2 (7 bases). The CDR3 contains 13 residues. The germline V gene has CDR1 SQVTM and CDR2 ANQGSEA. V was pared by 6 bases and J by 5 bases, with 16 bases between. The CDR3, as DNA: TGCAGCGTCGTAAGGGGGGGAGGGGAGACCCAGTACTTC. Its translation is CSVVRGGGETQYF.

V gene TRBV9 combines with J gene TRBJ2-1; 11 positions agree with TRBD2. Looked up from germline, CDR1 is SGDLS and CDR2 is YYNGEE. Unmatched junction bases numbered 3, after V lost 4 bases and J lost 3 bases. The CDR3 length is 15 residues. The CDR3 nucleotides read TGTGCCAGCAGCTTTGGACTAGCGGGCTACAATGAGCAGTTCTTC. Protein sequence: CASSFGLAGYNEQFF. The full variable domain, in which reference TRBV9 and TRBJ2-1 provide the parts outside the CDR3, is DSGVTQTPKHLITATGQRVTLRCSPRSGDLSVYWYQQSLDQGLQFLIQYYNGEERAKGNILERFSAQQFPDLHSELNLSSLELGDSALYFCASSFGLAGYNEQFFGPGTRLTVL.

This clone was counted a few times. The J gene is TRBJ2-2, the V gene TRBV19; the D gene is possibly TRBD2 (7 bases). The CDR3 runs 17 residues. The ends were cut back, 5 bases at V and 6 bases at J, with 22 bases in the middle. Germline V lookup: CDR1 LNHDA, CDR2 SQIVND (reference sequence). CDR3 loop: CASSVGFRGAKPGELFF. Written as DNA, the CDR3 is TGTGCCAGTAGTGTGGGCTTCCGGGGGGCGAAACCCGGGGAGCTGTTTTTT.

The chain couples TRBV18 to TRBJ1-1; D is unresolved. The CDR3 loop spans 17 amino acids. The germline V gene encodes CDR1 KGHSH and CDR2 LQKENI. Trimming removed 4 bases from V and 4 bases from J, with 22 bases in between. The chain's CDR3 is CASSLRTGIGWGTEAFF. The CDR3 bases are TGTGCCAGCTCACTCAGGACGGGAATAGGGTGGGGCACTGAAGCTTTCTTT. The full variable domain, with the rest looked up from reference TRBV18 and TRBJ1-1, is NAGVMQNPRHLVRRRGQEARLRCSPMKGHSHVYWYRQLPEEGLKFMVYLQKENIIDESGMPKERFSAEFPKEGPSILRIQQVVRGDSAAYFCASSLRTGIGWGTEAFFGQGTRLTVV.

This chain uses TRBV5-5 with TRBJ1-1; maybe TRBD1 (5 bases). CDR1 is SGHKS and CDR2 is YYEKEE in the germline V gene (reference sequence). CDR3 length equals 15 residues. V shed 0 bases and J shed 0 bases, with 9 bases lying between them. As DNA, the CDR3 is TGTGCCAGCAGCTTGGCGGACACCTTGAACACTGAAGCTTTCTTT. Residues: CASSLADTLNTEAFF.

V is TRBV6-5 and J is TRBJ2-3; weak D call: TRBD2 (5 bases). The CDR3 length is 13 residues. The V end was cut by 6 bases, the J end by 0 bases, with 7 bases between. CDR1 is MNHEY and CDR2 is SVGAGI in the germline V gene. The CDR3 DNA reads TGTGCCAGCAGAAGGACTAGCACAGATACGCAGTATTTT. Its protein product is CASRRTSTDTQYF.

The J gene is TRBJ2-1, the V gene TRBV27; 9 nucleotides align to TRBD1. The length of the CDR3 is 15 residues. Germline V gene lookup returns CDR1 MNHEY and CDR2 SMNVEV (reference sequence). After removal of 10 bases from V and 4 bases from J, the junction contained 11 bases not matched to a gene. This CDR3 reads CATFDGTGLYNEQFF. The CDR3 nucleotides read TGTGCCACGTTCGACGGGACAGGGTTATACAATGAGCAGTTCTTC.

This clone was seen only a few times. The CDR3 nucleotides are TGTGCCAGCTCACCACGGCCTAGCACTAACTACGAGCAGTACTTC. Amino acids: CASSPRPSTNYEQYF. The chain employs TRBV18 and TRBJ2-7, with D tentatively TRBD2 (5 bases). The V gene lost 1 base and the J gene lost 3 bases, with 13 bases spanning the gap. This CDR3 region has 15 residues. Germline V gives CDR1 KGHSH, CDR2 LQKENI.

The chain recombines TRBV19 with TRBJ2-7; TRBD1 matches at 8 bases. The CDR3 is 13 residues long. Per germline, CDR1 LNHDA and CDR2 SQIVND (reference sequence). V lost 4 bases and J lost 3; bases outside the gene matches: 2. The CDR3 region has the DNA TGTGCCAGTAGTACAACAGGGGGCTACGAGCAGTACTTC. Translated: CASSTTGGYEQYF.

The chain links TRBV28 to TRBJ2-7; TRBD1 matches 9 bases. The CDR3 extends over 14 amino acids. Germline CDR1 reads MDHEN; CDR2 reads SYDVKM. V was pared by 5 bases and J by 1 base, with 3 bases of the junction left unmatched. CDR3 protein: CASSPGQGSYEQYF. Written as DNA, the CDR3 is TGTGCCAGCAGTCCGGGACAGGGTTCCTACGAGCAGTACTTC.

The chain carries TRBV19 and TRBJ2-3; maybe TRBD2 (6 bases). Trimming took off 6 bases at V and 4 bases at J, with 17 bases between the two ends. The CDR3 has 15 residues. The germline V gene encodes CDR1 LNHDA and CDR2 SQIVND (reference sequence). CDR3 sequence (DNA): TGTGCCAGTAGCCCAGGGACTGCGGGCGCAGATACGCAGTATTTT. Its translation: CASSPGTAGADTQYF. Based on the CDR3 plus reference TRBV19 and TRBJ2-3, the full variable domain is DGGITQSPKYLFRKEGQNVTLSCEQNLNHDAMYWYRQDPGQGLRLIYYSQIVNDFQKGDIAEGYSVSREKKESFPLTVTSAQKNPTAFYLCASSPGTAGADTQYFGPGTRLTVL.

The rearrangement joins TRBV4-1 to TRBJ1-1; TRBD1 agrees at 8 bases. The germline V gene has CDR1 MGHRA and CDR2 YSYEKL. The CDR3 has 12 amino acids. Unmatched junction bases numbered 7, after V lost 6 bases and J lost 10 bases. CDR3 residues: CASSSTGGRAFF. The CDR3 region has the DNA TGCGCCAGCAGTTCTACAGGGGGTAGAGCTTTCTTT.

Written as DNA, the CDR3 is TGCGCCAGCAGCCCCGGGACTAGCGGGAATGTAGAAGAGACCCAGTACTTC. Translated, it gives CASSPGTSGNVEETQYF. This chain joins TRBV5-1 and TRBJ2-5; TRBD2 matches at 13 bases. CDR3 length equals 17 residues. Germline lookup yields CDR1 SGHRS and CDR2 YFSETQ. The J segment lost 3 bases and the V segment lost 4 bases, leaving 9 bases of the junction unmatched.

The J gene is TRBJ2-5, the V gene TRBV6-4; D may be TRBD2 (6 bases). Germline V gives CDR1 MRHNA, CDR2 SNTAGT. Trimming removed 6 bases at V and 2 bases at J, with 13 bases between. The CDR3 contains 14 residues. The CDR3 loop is CASSLTAGQETQYF. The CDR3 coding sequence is TGTGCCAGCAGCTTGACGGCGGGGCAAGAGACCCAGTACTTC.

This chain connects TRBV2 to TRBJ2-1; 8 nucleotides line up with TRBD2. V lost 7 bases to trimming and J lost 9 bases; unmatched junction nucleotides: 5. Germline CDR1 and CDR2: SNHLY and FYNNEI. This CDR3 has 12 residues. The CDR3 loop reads CASKRGGSEQFF. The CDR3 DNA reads TGTGCCAGCAAACGGGGGGGCAGTGAGCAGTTCTTC.

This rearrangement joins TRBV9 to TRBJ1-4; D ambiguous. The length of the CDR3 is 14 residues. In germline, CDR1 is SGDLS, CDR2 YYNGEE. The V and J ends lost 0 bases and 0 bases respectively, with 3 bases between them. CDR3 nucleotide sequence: TGTGCCAGCAGCGTAGCAGCAACTAATGAAAAACTGTTTTTT. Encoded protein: CASSVAATNEKLFF.

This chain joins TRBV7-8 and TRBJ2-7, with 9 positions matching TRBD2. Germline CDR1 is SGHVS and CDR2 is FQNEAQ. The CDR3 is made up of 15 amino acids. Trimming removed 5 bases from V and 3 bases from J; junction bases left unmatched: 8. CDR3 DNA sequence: TGTGCCAGCAGCGAACATAGCGGGAGTTTCTACGAGCAGTACTTC. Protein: CASSEHSGSFYEQYF.